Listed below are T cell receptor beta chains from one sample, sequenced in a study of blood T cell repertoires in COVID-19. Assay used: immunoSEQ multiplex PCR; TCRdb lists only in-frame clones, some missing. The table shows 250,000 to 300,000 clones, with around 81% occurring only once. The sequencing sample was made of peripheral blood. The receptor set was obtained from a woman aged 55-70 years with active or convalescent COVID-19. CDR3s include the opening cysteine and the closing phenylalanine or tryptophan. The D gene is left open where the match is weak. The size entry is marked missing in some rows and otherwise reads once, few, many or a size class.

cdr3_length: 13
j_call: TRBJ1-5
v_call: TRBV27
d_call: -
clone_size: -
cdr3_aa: CASRTDRYQPQHF
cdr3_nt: TGTGCCAGCAGAACCGACAGATATCAGCCCCAGCATTTT

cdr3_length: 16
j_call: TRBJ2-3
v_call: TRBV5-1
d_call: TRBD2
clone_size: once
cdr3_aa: CASTRGEGAVADTQYF
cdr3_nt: TGCGCCAGCACCCGGGGGGAAGGGGCGGTAGCAGATACGCAGTATTTT

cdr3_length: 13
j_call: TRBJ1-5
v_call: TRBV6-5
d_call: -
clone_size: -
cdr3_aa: CASQAGLNQPQHF
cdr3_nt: TGTGCCAGCCAGGCAGGGCTTAATCAGCCCCAGCATTTT

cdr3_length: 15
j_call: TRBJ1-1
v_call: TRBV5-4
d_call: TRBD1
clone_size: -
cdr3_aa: CASGPGGSMNTEAFF
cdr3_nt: TGTGCCAGCGGCCCAGGGGGGTCGATGAACACTGAAGCTTTCTTT

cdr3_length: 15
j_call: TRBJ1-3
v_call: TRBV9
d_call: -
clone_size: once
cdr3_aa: CASSVEGNPGNTIYF
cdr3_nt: TGTGCCAGCAGCGTAGAGGGGAACCCTGGAAACACCATATATTTT

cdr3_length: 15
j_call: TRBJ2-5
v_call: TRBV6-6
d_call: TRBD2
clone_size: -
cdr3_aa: CASSYPAAGEETQYF
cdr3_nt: TGTGCCAGCAGTTACCCAGCAGCGGGAGAAGAGACCCAGTACTTC

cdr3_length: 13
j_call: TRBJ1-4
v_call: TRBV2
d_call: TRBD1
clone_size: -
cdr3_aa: CAHTVEGAEKLFF
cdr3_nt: TGTGCCCACACGGTAGAGGGGGCGGAAAAACTGTTTTTT

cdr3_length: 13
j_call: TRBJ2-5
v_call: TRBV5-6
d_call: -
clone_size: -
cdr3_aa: CASSLPEPGTQYF
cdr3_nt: TGTGCCAGCAGCTTGCCCGAGCCCGGGACCCAGTACTTC

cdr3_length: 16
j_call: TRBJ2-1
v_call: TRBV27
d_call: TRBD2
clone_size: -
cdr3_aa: CASSLSSGGAYDEQFF
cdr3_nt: TGTGCCAGCAGTTTATCCAGCGGGGGGGCCTATGATGAGCAGTTCTTC

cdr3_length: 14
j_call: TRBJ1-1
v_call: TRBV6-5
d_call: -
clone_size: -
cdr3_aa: CASSSPTLNTEAFF
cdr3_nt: TGTGCCAGCAGTTCTCCTACTTTGAACACTGAAGCTTTCTTT

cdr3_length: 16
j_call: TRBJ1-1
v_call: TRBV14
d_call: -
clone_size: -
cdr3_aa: CASSQEAGFLNTEAFF
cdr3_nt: TGTGCCAGCAGCCAAGAGGCGGGGTTCTTGAACACTGAAGCTTTCTTT

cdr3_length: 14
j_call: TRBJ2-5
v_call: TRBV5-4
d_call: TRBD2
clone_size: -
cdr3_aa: CASSFSGGAETQYF
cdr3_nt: TGTGCCAGCAGCTTTAGCGGGGGGGCCGAGACCCAGTACTTC

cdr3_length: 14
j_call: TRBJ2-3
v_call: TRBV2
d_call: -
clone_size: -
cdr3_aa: CASSGGVSTDTQYF
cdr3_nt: TGTGCCAGCAGTGGCGGGGTTAGCACAGATACGCAGTATTTT

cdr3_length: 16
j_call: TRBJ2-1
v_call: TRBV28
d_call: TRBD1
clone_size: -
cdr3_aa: CASRTGWKRGYNEQFF
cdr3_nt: TGTGCCAGCAGGACAGGGTGGAAGAGGGGTTACAATGAGCAGTTCTTC

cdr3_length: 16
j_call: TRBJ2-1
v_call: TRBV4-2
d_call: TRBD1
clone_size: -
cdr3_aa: CASSRLRDRGSDEQFF
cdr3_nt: TGTGCCAGCAGCCGGCTCCGGGACAGGGGGTCCGATGAGCAGTTCTTC

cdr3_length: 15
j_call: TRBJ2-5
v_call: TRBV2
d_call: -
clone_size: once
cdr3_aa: CASSEVSSTRQTQYF
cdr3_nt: TGTGCCAGCAGTGAAGTTTCAAGTACCAGGCAGACCCAGTACTTC

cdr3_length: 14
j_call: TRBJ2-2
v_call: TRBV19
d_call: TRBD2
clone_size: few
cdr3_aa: CASSKGGGSGELFF
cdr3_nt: TGTGCCAGTAGTAAGGGCGGGGGAAGCGGGGAGCTGTTTTTT

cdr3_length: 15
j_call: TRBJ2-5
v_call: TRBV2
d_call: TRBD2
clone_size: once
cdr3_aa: CASSGLAGGQETQYF
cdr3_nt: TGTGCCAGCAGTGGACTAGCGGGGGGACAAGAGACCCAGTACTTC

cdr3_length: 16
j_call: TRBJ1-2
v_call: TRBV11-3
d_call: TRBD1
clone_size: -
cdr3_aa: CASSLGGTASGYGYTF
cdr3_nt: TGTGCCAGCAGCTTAGGGGGGACAGCCTCTGGCTATGGCTACACCTTC

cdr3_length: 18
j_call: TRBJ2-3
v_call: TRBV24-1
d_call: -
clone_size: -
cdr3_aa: CATSDLGGQGGGTDTQYF
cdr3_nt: TGTGCCACCAGTGATTTGGGTGGGCAGGGGGGAGGCACAGATACGCAGTATTTT

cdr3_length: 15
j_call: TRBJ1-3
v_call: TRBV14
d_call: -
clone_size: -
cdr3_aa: CASSQVTGPRNTIYF
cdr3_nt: TGTGCCAGCAGCCAAGTTACGGGTCCACGAAACACCATATATTTT

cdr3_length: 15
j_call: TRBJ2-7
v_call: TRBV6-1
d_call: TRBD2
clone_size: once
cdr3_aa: CASSEGQRGGVEQYF
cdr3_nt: TGTGCCAGCAGTGAAGGACAGCGGGGGGGCGTCGAGCAGTACTTC

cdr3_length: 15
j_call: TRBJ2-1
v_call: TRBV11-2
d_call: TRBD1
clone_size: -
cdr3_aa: CASSYQTGDYNEQFF
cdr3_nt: TGTGCCAGCAGCTATCAGACAGGGGACTACAATGAGCAGTTCTTC

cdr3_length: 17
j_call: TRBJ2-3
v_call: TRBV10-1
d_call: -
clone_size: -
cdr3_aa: CASSEAKQVPSTDTQYF
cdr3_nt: TGCGCCAGCAGTGAGGCTAAACAGGTACCTAGCACAGATACGCAGTATTTT

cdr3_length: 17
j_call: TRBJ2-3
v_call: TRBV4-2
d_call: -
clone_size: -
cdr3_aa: CASSQDLKSGHTDTQYF
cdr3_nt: TGTGCCAGCAGCCAAGACCTTAAGAGCGGTCACACAGATACGCAGTATTTT

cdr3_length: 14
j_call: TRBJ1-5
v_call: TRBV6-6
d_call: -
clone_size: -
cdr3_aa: CASSLTRGNQPQHF
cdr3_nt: TGTGCCAGCAGTTTAACTAGGGGCAATCAGCCCCAGCATTTT

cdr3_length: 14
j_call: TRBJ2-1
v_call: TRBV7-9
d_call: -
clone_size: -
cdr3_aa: CASSLAPSHNEQFF
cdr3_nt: TGTGCCAGCAGCTTAGCCCCGTCCCACAATGAGCAGTTCTTC

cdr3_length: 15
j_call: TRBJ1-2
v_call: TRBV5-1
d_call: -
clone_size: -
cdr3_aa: CASSLAGSWGHGYTF
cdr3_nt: TGCGCCAGCAGCTTAGCGGGAAGTTGGGGTCATGGCTACACCTTC

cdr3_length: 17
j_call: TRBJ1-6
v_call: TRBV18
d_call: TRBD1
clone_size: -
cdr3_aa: CASSLTGTGADNSPLHF
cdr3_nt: TGTGCCAGCTCACTTACAGGGACAGGGGCTGATAATTCACCCCTCCACTTT

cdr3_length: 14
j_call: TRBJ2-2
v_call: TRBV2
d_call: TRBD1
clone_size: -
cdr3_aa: CASRATGGNGELFF
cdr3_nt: TGTGCCAGCAGGGCTACAGGGGGCAACGGGGAGCTGTTTTTT

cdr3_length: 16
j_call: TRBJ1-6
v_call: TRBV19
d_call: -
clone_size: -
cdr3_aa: CASSMEGRSYNSPLHF
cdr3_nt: TGTGCCAGTAGTATGGAGGGACGGTCCTATAATTCACCCCTCCACTTT

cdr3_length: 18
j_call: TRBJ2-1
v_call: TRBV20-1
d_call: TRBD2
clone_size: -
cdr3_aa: CSASRGLAGSSSYNEQFF
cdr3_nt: TGCAGTGCTAGTCGGGGACTAGCGGGGTCTAGCTCCTACAATGAGCAGTTCTTC

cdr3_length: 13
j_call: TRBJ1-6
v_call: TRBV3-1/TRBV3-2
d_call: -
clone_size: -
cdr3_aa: CASCGPSNSPLHF
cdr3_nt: TGTGCCAGCTGTGGTCCTAGTAATTCACCCCTCCACTTT

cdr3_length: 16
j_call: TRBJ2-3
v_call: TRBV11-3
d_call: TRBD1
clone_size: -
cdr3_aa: CASSLDPRQGPDTQYF
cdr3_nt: TGTGCCAGCAGCTTAGACCCAAGACAGGGTCCAGATACGCAGTATTTT

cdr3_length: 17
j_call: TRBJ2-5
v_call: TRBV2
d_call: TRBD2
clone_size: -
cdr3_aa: CASRTPSGGAVQETQYF
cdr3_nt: TGTGCCAGCAGGACCCCTAGCGGGGGGGCGGTCCAAGAGACCCAGTACTTC